This record looks at one T cell receptor beta chain sequence and its context. One junction end does not reproduce the germline sequence, and a read error may be involved. A total of 2 million PBMCs stored at -80 degrees C provided the unsorted libraries. The entry originates in a study of neurological immune-mediated disorders. Germline V CDR1 and CDR2: SGHTA, FQGTGA. This CDR3 has 13 residues. A single run covered 15-18 subjects with over 170 million TCR-beta sequences. TCRdb reprocessed the 5' RACE reads via MiXCR and lists one record per CDR3 protein. The data contain approximately 26,000 distinct CDR3 sequences, 2.5% to 4% of them singletons.

The chain recombines TRBV7-3 with TRBJ1-6; D is unresolved. The specimen sequenced was PBMCs. This sequence was found in a woman in her 30s with multiple sclerosis. The CDR3 region is CASSLGRNSSLNF. In nucleotides, the CDR3 is TGTGCCAGCAGCCTAGGGCGGAATTCATCCCTCAACTTT.